The source of this T cell receptor beta chain is a study of control samples from healthy donors and cancer patients. V lost 3 bases and J lost 10, with 19 bases in between. Germline-derived CDR1 and CDR2 are MDHEN and SYDVKM. CDR3 length: 15 amino acids. Some clones are missing from TCRdb's copy, which holds only in-frame ones; the method was immunoSEQ multiplex PCR. With under 200,000 clones in the sample, the ten largest clones hold roughly 2.2%. The source material was blood. The V call is TRBV28, the J call TRBJ2-1; a possible D gene is TRBD1 (7 bases). This clonotype was obtained from a woman in her 30s in good health. The CDR3 DNA reads TGTGCCAGCAGTTTGGGGCAGGGGGGTAAGGGGGAGCAGTTCTTC. Residues: CASSLGQGGKGEQFF.